This T cell receptor beta chain appears in the sequencing data of a study of tumour-infiltrating T cells in Burkitt lymphoma. Overall study context: This cohort included all epidemiological subtypes of Burkitt lymphoma.

Only in-frame clones appear in the TCRdb table, and some are missing; sequencing was by immunoSEQ multiplex PCR. The data hold tens of thousands of clones, with about a third observed a single time. Deletions cut 7 bases from V and 1 base from J, with 14 bases between. Per the germline V gene, CDR1 is SQVTM and CDR2 is ANQGSEA. The CDR3 covers 13 residues. The source material was tumor tissue. The chain is built from TRBV29-1 and TRBJ2-7; D perhaps matches TRBD1 (6 bases). The TCR originated in a human donor with Burkitt lymphoma. This CDR3 reads CSALKDRSYEQYF. The CDR3 nucleotides are TGCAGCGCCTTGAAGGACAGATCCTACGAGCAGTACTTC.